This T cell receptor beta chain was sequenced for a study of T cell responses to AZD1222 COVID-19 vaccine. Points from the study as a whole: No day 14 peak samples; only post-peak repertoires were characterized.

As for this clone: Its antigen is undetermined.

Germline V lookup: CDR1 MGHRA, CDR2 YSYEKL. There are 14 residues in the CDR3. With V trimmed by 2 bases and J by 6 bases, 6 bases remained unmatched. The protocol was immunoSEQ multiplex PCR, while the TCRdb copy is restricted to in-frame clones and leaves out a portion. The table lists 150,000 or so clones, about 87% of them singletons. The V gene is TRBV4-1, the J gene TRBJ2-7; the match to TRBD2 covers 8 bases. This clonotype was obtained from an adult in good health. The specimen was peripheral blood, collected on day 0 of AZD1222 vaccination. The CDR3 sequence: CASSQRTSPSEQYF. CDR3 sequence (DNA): TGCGCCAGCAGCCAAAGGACTAGCCCCTCCGAGCAGTACTTC.